These T cell receptor beta chains were read from a single sample in a study of human T cells and chemical hapten exposure. One entry per CDR3 protein, called by TCRdb with MiXCR from the RACE reads. The sample has more than 150,000 distinct CDR3 sequences; nearly 30% are singletons. The sequencing here drew on whole blood, taken in connection with sensitization to the hapten diphenylcyclopropenone (DPC). The source of these receptors is a woman in her twenties or thirties with alopecia areata. Some clones in this sample may be carry-over from other donors' samples. Each CDR3 is given without its conserved first and last residue. A row's size may be missing; if present it is once, few, many or a size class.

>-|TRBJ1-1|TRBV30
AWSSWTGTGGANTEAF
>few|TRBJ2-5|TRBV10-3
AISSGIEETQY
>few|TRBJ2-7|TRBV6-5
ASSYSAGTTEQY
>-|TRBJ1-6|TRBV28
AGRPTGGLLH
>few|TRBJ2-2|TRBV7-9
ASSWTGGNTGELF
>-|TRBJ2-1|TRBV28
ASSSLGPSLNEQF
>-|TRBJ1-1|TRBV6-2/TRBV6-3
ASSYPRDRGTTEAF
>few|TRBJ1-5|TRBV28
ASSLGRQTQPQH
>-|TRBJ1-2|TRBV27
ASSPWTGGVGYT
>-|TRBJ2-2|TRBV29-1
SVEDRQNTGELF
>-|TRBJ1-2|TRBV29-1
SERMAAGQVYT
>-|TRBJ2-4|TRBV18
ASSPSEWDIQY
>-|TRBJ2-7|TRBV20-1
SASTGDATYEQY
>few|TRBJ1-2|TRBV28
ASSVPGTGDTYGYT
>-|TRBJ1-1|TRBV28
ASSPDRGRFSTEAF
>-|TRBJ1-1|TRBV4-1
ASSQGVQGLHTEAF
>-|TRBJ2-7|TRBV29-1
SVEVTGTGPKRGYEQY
>-|TRBJ1-2|TRBV28
ASSLATGSYGYT
>once|TRBJ1-6|TRBV27
ASSPGGETPLH
>-|TRBJ2-1|TRBV12-3/TRBV12-4
ASSRLAGGPGDEQF
>many|TRBJ2-7|TRBV7-6
ASSQIDKSGEQY
>-|TRBJ2-7|TRBV18
ASSPSTGTDEQY
>few|TRBJ1-1|TRBV29-1
SVELTRYTEAF
>few|TRBJ2-6|TRBV19
ASKNRVSGANVLT
>-|TRBJ2-7|TRBV7-2
ASSLWGREQY
>-|TRBJ1-4|TRBV7-2
ASSLGTGMREKLF
>-|TRBJ1-2|TRBV12-3/TRBV12-4
ASSPRRRANYGYT
>-|TRBJ2-6|TRBV27
ASGPSGANVLT